This T cell receptor beta chain was profiled in a study of CXCR3-negative and CXCR3-positive naive CD8 T cells. General study points: Higher TRB CDR3 hydrophobicity marked CXCR3-positive naive cells relative to CXCR3-negative naive cells.

UMI labels and 5' RACE were used to prepare the TRB cDNA libraries. TCRdb reanalyzed the 5' RACE reads, giving one entry per CDR3 protein sequence and no DNA. The sample has 150,000 to 170,000 distinct CDR3 sequences, and its top ten clones hold nearly 0.5%. In germline, CDR1 is MDHEN, CDR2 SYDVKM. The CDR3 loop spans 14 amino acids. On this clonotype: Antigen specificity is unknown.

This sequence joins TRBV28 and TRBJ2-7; TCRdb reports TRBD2, a call that lacks DNA to check it against. The sequenced material came from naive CXCR3+ CD8+ T cells from blood. The subset denotes: CD45RO-CCR7+CD27+CD95- naive CD8+ T cells expressing CXCR3 (TNR3+). The TCR originated in a human donor in good health. Some clones in this sample may be carry-over from other donors' samples. Here the CDR3 reads CASSFEGGTYEQYF.